Following are 18 T cell receptor beta chains from one sample sequenced in a study of CD8 T cells in ankylosing spondylitis. Notes on the study in general: It appeared that ankylosing spondylitis blood was characterized by a TCR beta motif of under ten highly homologous variants.

TCRdb reprocessed the 5' RACE reads with MiXCR, giving one entry per CDR3 protein. This repertoire shows approximately 400,000 distinct CDR3 sequences, about 25% found once; its top ten account for about 0.9%. These TCRs' antigens remain unknown. What was sequenced was blood, either unsorted or a sorted T cell fraction (not recorded which). The receptors were gathered from a male donor with ankylosing spondylitis.

The gene calls are TRBV7-8 and TRBJ2-5, with D maybe TRBD1 (5 bases). This CDR3 has 17 amino acids. Germline-derived CDR1 and CDR2 are SGHVS and FQNEAQ. Deletions cut 0 bases from V and 4 bases from J, with 18 bases between. As DNA, the CDR3 is TGTGCCAGCAGCTTAGCGCTTAGGGGCGGCTTGGGAGAGACCCAGTACTTC. This translates into CASSLALRGGLGETQYF.

This chain uses TRBV2 with TRBJ1-5; TRBD1 aligns across 10 bases. This CDR3 comprises 13 residues. After removal of 8 bases from V and 3 bases from J, the junction contained 1 base not matched to a gene. In germline, CDR1 is SNHLY, CDR2 FYNNEI. The CDR3 DNA is TGTGCCAGCGGGACAGGGGTCAATCAGCCCCAGCATTTT. Translation gives CASGTGVNQPQHF.

This clonotype was detected a few times. The chain combines TRBV7-2 with TRBJ2-5; D is possibly TRBD2 (7 bases). This CDR3 has 15 amino acids. Trimming took off 9 bases at V and 1 base at J, with 18 bases between the two ends. The germline V gene has CDR1 SGHTA and CDR2 FQGNSA. The CDR3 reads CASRGAETLQETQYF. The CDR3 bases are TGTGCCAGTCGGGGGGCGGAGACGCTCCAAGAGACCCAGTACTTC.

This clonotype turned up a few times. The rearrangement links TRBV3-1 to TRBJ2-5, with D possibly being TRBD2 (6 bases). CDR1 and CDR2 from the germline V gene are LGHDT and YNNKEL (reference sequence). The CDR3 consists of 15 residues. V gave up 0 bases and J gave up 4 bases, with 12 bases separating them. CDR3 sequence reads: CASSQETLARETQYF. DNA of the CDR3: TGTGCCAGCAGCCAAGAGACACTAGCTCGAGAGACCCAGTACTTC.

The V call is TRBV5-1, the J call TRBJ2-3; 7 nucleotides line up with TRBD1. Trimming at V came to 3 bases and at J to 2 bases, leaving 9 bases not matched to a gene. The CDR3 runs to 16 residues. Per the germline V gene, CDR1 is SGHRS and CDR2 is YFSETQ. The CDR3 loop is CASSSLRQGLTDTQYF. CDR3 DNA sequence: TGCGCCAGCAGCTCCCTACGACAGGGTCTCACAGATACGCAGTATTTT.

This clonotype has a handful of counts. The CDR3 protein is CASSQSGYNEKLFF. In DNA form, the CDR3 reads TGTGCCAGCAGCCAAAGTGGATATAATGAAAAACTGTTTTTT. V is TRBV14 and J is TRBJ1-4; no firm D call. This CDR3 is built from 14 residues. CDR1 is SGHDN, CDR2 FVKESK, per germline. Trimming stripped 2 bases from V and 4 bases from J, with 8 bases between. The full variable domain, rest sourced from reference TRBV14 and TRBJ1-4, is EAGVTQFPSHSVIEKGQTVTLRCDPISGHDNLYWYRRVMGKEIKFLLHFVKESKQDESGMPNNRFLAERTGGTYSTLKVQPAELEDSGVYFCASSQSGYNEKLFFGSGTQLSVL.

This clonotype occurred a few times. The chain carries TRBV20-1 and TRBJ1-4; the D is unclear. There are 11 residues in the CDR3. In germline, CDR1 is DFQATT, CDR2 SNEGSKA (reference sequence). The V end was cut by 4 bases, the J end by 4 bases, with 4 bases between. The CDR3 region is CSAIFNEKLFF. The CDR3 DNA sequence: TGCAGTGCTATCTTTAATGAAAAACTGTTTTTT.

This clonotype occurred a few times. The genes are TRBV5-1 and TRBJ1-1; D is undetermined. The germline V gene encodes CDR1 SGHRS and CDR2 YFSETQ. The CDR3 runs to 13 residues. Trimming took 6 bases from V and 1 from J, leaving 10 bases between them. CDR3 DNA sequence: TGCGCCAGCAAGAGCGGGCCGAACACTGAAGCTTTCTTT. This sequence encodes CASKSGPNTEAFF.

The chain links TRBV2 to TRBJ2-1; D may be TRBD2 (5 bases). With 2 bases removed from V and 10 bases from J, the gap between germline ends came to 9 bases. Per the germline V gene, CDR1 is SNHLY and CDR2 is FYNNEI. CDR3 length equals 12 residues. The CDR3 sequence: CASSEIQREQFF. CDR3 sequence (DNA): TGTGCCAGCAGTGAAATCCAGCGGGAGCAGTTCTTC.

The rearrangement uses TRBV7-2 and TRBJ1-2; D unclear. The V and J ends lost 1 base and 4 bases respectively, with 10 bases between them. The CDR3 spans 14 residues. Germline CDR1 SGHTA, CDR2 FQGNSA. CDR3 region: CASSLEVVVYGYTF. The CDR3 region has the DNA TGTGCCAGCAGCTTAGAGGTTGTGGTCTATGGCTACACCTTC.

The genes are TRBV4-1 and TRBJ1-5; D remains ambiguous. V was pared by 1 base and J by 4 bases, with 14 bases between. The CDR3 length is 16 residues. Germline-derived CDR1 and CDR2 are MGHRA and YSYEKL. This CDR3 reads CASSQALRLENQPQHF. Here the CDR3 DNA reads TGCGCCAGCAGCCAAGCACTCCGTTTAGAGAATCAGCCCCAGCATTTT.

This chain connects TRBV12-3 or TRBV12-4 to TRBJ2-3; perhaps D is TRBD1 or TRBD2 (5 bases each). This CDR3 spans 16 amino acids. The V end was cut by 3 bases, the J end by 1 base, with 14 bases between. DNA of the CDR3: TGTGCCAGCAGTTTTTATTCCGGGGCTGGCACAGATACGCAGTATTTT. This gives the protein CASSFYSGAGTDTQYF.

This chain joins TRBV5-4 and TRBJ2-4; the match to TRBD1 covers 8 bases. After removal of 2 bases from V and 7 bases from J, the junction contained 8 bases not matched to a gene. The CDR3 length is 15 residues. Germline-derived CDR1 and CDR2 are SGHNT and YYREEE (reference sequence). Here the CDR3 reads CASSLSTGAANIQYF. In nucleotides, the CDR3 is TGTGCCAGCAGCTTATCGACAGGGGCTGCGAACATTCAGTACTTC.

The table lists this clonotype with many counts. The V call is TRBV5-1, the J call TRBJ1-2; D is perhaps TRBD1 (6 bases). This CDR3 region has 14 residues. V lost 0 bases and J 5 bases, leaving 11 bases between the germline ends. Germline loops: CDR1 SGHRS, CDR2 YFSETQ. The CDR3 DNA follows: TGCGCCAGCAGCTTGGACGGGGGGGCGTATGGCTACACCTTC. This codes for CASSLDGGAYGYTF.

V gene TRBV30 combines with J gene TRBJ2-7; D is uncertain. Germline-derived CDR1 and CDR2 are GTSNPN and SVGIG (reference sequence). V was clipped by 0 bases and J by 5 bases, with 11 bases between them. This CDR3 region has 13 residues. As DNA, the CDR3 is TGTGCCTGGAGTGTAAAGGGCGCCGACGAGCAGTACTTC. Encoded protein: CAWSVKGADEQYF. Full variable domain (missing parts from reference TRBV30 and TRBJ2-7): SQTIHQWPATLVQPVGSPLSLECTVEGTSNPNLYWYRQAAGRGLQLLFYSVGIGQISSEVPQNLSASRPQDRQFILSSKKLLLSDSGFYLCAWSVKGADEQYFGPGTRLTVT.

This chain connects TRBV20-1 to TRBJ2-5; D is unclear. Germline-derived CDR1 and CDR2 are DFQATT and SNEGSKA (reference sequence). This CDR3 has 13 residues. V lost 6 bases to trimming and J lost 2 bases, with 13 bases between them. This chain's CDR3 is CSAIADFQETQYF. As DNA, the CDR3 is TGCAGTGCAATAGCAGATTTTCAAGAGACCCAGTACTTC.

The chain couples TRBV3-1 to TRBJ2-5, with D possibly matching TRBD2 (6 bases). Germline V gene sequence: CDR1 LGHDT, CDR2 YNNKEL (reference sequence). Deletions cut 8 bases from V and 4 bases from J, with 14 bases between. This CDR3 spans 13 amino acids. The CDR3 loop is CASGRGLSETQYF. CDR3 bases: TGTGCCAGCGGAAGGGGACTCTCAGAGACCCAGTACTTC.

This chain connects TRBV11-2 to TRBJ2-2, with 7 bases lining up with TRBD2. This CDR3 contains 15 residues. Per the germline V gene, CDR1 is SGHAT and CDR2 is FQNNGV. The V segment lost 5 bases and the J segment 4 bases; nucleotides outside the gene matches: 7. The CDR3 reads CASSRAAGSTGELFF. The CDR3 region has the DNA TGTGCCAGCAGCCGGGCAGCGGGGTCCACCGGGGAGCTGTTTTTT.